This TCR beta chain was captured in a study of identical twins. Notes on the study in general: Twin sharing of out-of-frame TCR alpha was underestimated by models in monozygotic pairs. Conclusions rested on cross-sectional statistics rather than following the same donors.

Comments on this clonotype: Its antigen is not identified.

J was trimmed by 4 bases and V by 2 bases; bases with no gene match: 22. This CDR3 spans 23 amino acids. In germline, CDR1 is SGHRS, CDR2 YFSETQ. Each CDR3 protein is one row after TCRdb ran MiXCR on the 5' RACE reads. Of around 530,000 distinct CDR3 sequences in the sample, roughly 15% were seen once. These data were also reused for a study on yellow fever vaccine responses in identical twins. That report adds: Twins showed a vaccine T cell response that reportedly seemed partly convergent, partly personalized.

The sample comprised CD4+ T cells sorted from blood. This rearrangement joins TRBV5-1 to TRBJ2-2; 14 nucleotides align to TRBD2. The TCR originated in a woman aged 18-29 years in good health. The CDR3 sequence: CASSLPGRRTSGGPTGSTGELFF. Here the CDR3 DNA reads TGCGCCAGCAGCTTACCGGGACGGAGGACTAGCGGGGGGCCTACTGGAAGCACCGGGGAGCTGTTTTTT.